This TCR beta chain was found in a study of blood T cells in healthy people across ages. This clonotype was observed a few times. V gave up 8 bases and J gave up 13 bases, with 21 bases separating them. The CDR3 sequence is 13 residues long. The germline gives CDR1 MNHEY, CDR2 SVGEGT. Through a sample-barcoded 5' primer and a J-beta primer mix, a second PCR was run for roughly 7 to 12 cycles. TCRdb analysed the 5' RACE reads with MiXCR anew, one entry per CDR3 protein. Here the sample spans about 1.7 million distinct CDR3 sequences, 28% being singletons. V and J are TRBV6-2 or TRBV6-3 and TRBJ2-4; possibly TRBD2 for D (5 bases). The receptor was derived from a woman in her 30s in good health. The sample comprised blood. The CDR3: CASSSGNVYGQYF. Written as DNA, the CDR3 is TGTGCCAGCTCTTCCGGGAATGTCTACGGGCAGTACTTC.